Listed below are T cell receptor beta chains from one sample, sequenced in a study of shared clonotypes between healthy human individuals. Data came from immunoSEQ multiplex PCR; TCRdb stores just in-frame clones and leaves some out. The table records more than 1 million clones, around 78% of them present only once. The sequenced sample was memory CD4+ T cells from PBMCs. These receptors originate from a young man in good health. Some clones in this sample may be carry-over from other donors' samples. Each CDR3 is given with its conserved first and last residue. The order of the fields is clone size, V gene, J gene, D gene, CDR3 DNA, CDR3 protein. A D gene is named only where the DNA matches it firmly. The size field is filled for only some rows; it gives once, few, many or a size class.

size: .
V: TRBV5-4
J: TRBJ2-1
D: TRBD1
DNA: TGTGCCAGCAGCGTCCCGGGACAGGGGATACTTGAGCAGTTCTTC
CDR3: CASSVPGQGILEQFF

size: few
V: TRBV27
J: TRBJ2-1
D: .
DNA: TGTGCCAGCAGTTCTCGGACCTACAATGAGCAGTTCTTC
CDR3: CASSSRTYNEQFF

size: .
V: TRBV4-2
J: TRBJ2-2
D: TRBD1
DNA: TGTGCCAGCAGCCAAGATACACACCGGGACAGGGGTTTCACCGGGGAGCTGTTTTTT
CDR3: CASSQDTHRDRGFTGELFF

size: few
V: TRBV11-2
J: TRBJ1-1
D: .
DNA: TGTGCCACCCAGCGGGGGGCCTGGAACACTGAAGCTTTCTTT
CDR3: CATQRGAWNTEAFF

size: .
V: TRBV5-1
J: TRBJ2-7
D: .
DNA: TGCGCCAGCAGCTTGACGACTAGTCGAGTGCAGTACTTC
CDR3: CASSLTTSRVQYF

size: .
V: TRBV7-2
J: TRBJ2-7
D: .
DNA: TGTGCCAGCAGCTTAATGGCAGGGCTCTCCTACGAGCAGTACTTC
CDR3: CASSLMAGLSYEQYF

size: .
V: TRBV15
J: TRBJ1-4
D: .
DNA: TGTGCCACCAGCAGAGGAGAAATAGCTGAAAAACTGTTTTTT
CDR3: CATSRGEIAEKLFF

size: .
V: TRBV20-1
J: TRBJ2-1
D: .
DNA: TGCAGTGCGCCCGCGTACAATTCTCCGTTCTTC
CDR3: CSAPAYNSPFF

size: .
V: TRBV20-1
J: TRBJ2-5
D: .
DNA: TGCAGTGCCACAAGGGACCGAACCGAGTACTTC
CDR3: CSATRDRTEYF

size: .
V: TRBV30
J: TRBJ2-7
D: .
DNA: TGTGCCTGGAGTTTCGTAGGGACTTATCTCCACGAGCAGTACTTC
CDR3: CAWSFVGTYLHEQYF

size: .
V: TRBV5-1
J: TRBJ1-2
D: TRBD1
DNA: TGCGCCAGCAGCTTTGGACAGGGAGAGGGCTACACCTTC
CDR3: CASSFGQGEGYTF

size: .
V: TRBV28
J: TRBJ1-1
D: .
DNA: TGTGCCAGCACCCGCAACCCTGGGGACGTTAAAGCTTTCTTT
CDR3: CASTRNPGDVKAFF

size: .
V: TRBV4-1
J: TRBJ2-2
D: .
DNA: TGCGCCAGCAGCCAAGATCCGGGAATCGGGGAGCTGTTTTTT
CDR3: CASSQDPGIGELFF

size: .
V: TRBV10-3
J: TRBJ1-1
D: .
DNA: TGTGCCATCAGTGATAGAATTGGAGACACTGAAGCTTTCTTT
CDR3: CAISDRIGDTEAFF

size: few
V: TRBV5-4
J: TRBJ1-2
D: .
DNA: TGTGCCAGCAGGCCTAGGACGGAATATGGCTACACCTTC
CDR3: CASRPRTEYGYTF

size: .
V: TRBV4-3
J: TRBJ2-3
D: TRBD1
DNA: TGCGCCAGCAGCCGGAATGGACAGGCAAGCACAGATACGCAGTATTTT
CDR3: CASSRNGQASTDTQYF

size: .
V: TRBV19
J: TRBJ2-1
D: .
DNA: TGTGCCAGTAGTCTTGACAGGCTATACAATGAGCAGTTCTTC
CDR3: CASSLDRLYNEQFF

size: .
V: TRBV7-2
J: TRBJ2-7
D: .
DNA: TGTGCCAGCAGCTCCCGGACCCTAAGCTCCTACGAGCAGTACTTC
CDR3: CASSSRTLSSYEQYF

size: .
V: TRBV7-3
J: TRBJ2-1
D: .
DNA: TGTGCCAGCACCCAGGGGACCGGATACAATGAGCAGTTCTTC
CDR3: CASTQGTGYNEQFF

size: .
V: TRBV9
J: TRBJ1-1
D: .
DNA: TGTGCCAGCAGCGTAGCTGGATCGAACACTGAAGCTTTCTTT
CDR3: CASSVAGSNTEAFF

size: once
V: TRBV28
J: TRBJ1-1
D: .
DNA: TGTGCCAGCGGCCAGGGGCCCTATCAAGCTTTCTTT
CDR3: CASGQGPYQAFF

size: once
V: TRBV10-3
J: TRBJ2-2
D: .
DNA: TGTGCCATCAGTGAGTCTAATGCATTGGCCGCCGGGGAGCTGTTTTTT
CDR3: CAISESNALAAGELFF

size: .
V: TRBV2
J: TRBJ1-2
D: .
DNA: TGTGCCAGCAGTGACCCAGGTACTAACTATGGCTACACCTTC
CDR3: CASSDPGTNYGYTF

size: .
V: TRBV5-6
J: TRBJ2-7
D: TRBD2
DNA: TGTGCCAGCAGCCGGACTAGCTACGAGCAGTACTTC
CDR3: CASSRTSYEQYF

size: once
V: TRBV21-1
J: TRBJ1-2
D: .
DNA: TGTGCCAGCAGCACCTCTGGACAGGGTATGGTCTATGGCTACACCTTC
CDR3: CASSTSGQGMVYGYTF

size: .
V: TRBV15
J: TRBJ2-7
D: .
DNA: TGTGCCACCAGCTCCCGGGCTCGCGCTACCTACGAGCAGTACTTC
CDR3: CATSSRARATYEQYF

size: .
V: TRBV5-1
J: TRBJ2-7
D: .
DNA: TGCGCCAGCAGCATCGGACCCGGGGGCAACGAGCAGTACTTC
CDR3: CASSIGPGGNEQYF

size: .
V: TRBV29-1
J: TRBJ2-5
D: .
DNA: TGCAGCAGTCGTCTCCAAGAGACCCAGTACTTC
CDR3: CSSRLQETQYF

size: .
V: TRBV5-1
J: TRBJ2-2
D: .
DNA: TGCGCCAGCAGCTTGCGATACGGGGGCACCGGGGAGCTGTTTTTT
CDR3: CASSLRYGGTGELFF

size: many
V: TRBV30
J: TRBJ1-2
D: TRBD1
DNA: TGTGCCTGGAGTCGCCGGGACAGGGACTATGGCTACACCTTC
CDR3: CAWSRRDRDYGYTF

size: .
V: TRBV5-1
J: TRBJ2-3
D: TRBD2
DNA: TGCGCCAGCAAACTAGCGACTAGCACAGATACGCAGTATTTT
CDR3: CASKLATSTDTQYF

size: .
V: TRBV28
J: TRBJ1-3
D: TRBD1
DNA: TGTGCCAGCAGTAACCCAGGGGGCGCAGGAAACACCATATATTTT
CDR3: CASSNPGGAGNTIYF

size: .
V: TRBV14
J: TRBJ2-5
D: TRBD2
DNA: TGTGCCAGCAGCCAAGAATGGGGACTAGCGGTCCAAGAGACCCAGTACTTC
CDR3: CASSQEWGLAVQETQYF

size: .
V: TRBV4-2
J: TRBJ1-1
D: .
DNA: TGTGCCAGCAGCCTACAGGGAGGGAGCCCTGAAGCTTTCTTT
CDR3: CASSLQGGSPEAFF

size: .
V: TRBV28
J: TRBJ2-3
D: .
DNA: TGTGCCAGCGGCACACTAACAGATACGCAGTATTTT
CDR3: CASGTLTDTQYF

size: .
V: TRBV7-8
J: TRBJ2-7
D: TRBD2
DNA: TGTGCCAGCAGCGCGGGAGAAGAACGCGAGCAGTACTTC
CDR3: CASSAGEEREQYF

size: .
V: TRBV7-2
J: TRBJ2-4
D: TRBD2
DNA: TGTGCCAGCAGCTTATGGCTAGCGGGGGGGACGTACTTC
CDR3: CASSLWLAGGTYF

size: .
V: TRBV2
J: TRBJ2-4
D: .
DNA: TGTGCCAGCAGTTCTTGGGGTGGCGGGGCCAAAAACATTCAGTACTTC
CDR3: CASSSWGGGAKNIQYF

size: .
V: TRBV4-1
J: TRBJ2-3
D: .
DNA: TGCGCCAGCAGCGCGCAGGGATTCGACACAGATACGCAGTATTTT
CDR3: CASSAQGFDTDTQYF

size: once
V: TRBV30
J: TRBJ2-1
D: TRBD2
DNA: TGTGCCTGGAGTGTATGGCGGGAGGACAATGAGCAGTTCTTC
CDR3: CAWSVWREDNEQFF